The clone carrying this T cell receptor (beta chain) was counted a few times. This entry is derived from a study of blood T cell repertoires in COVID-19. About the research overall: The cDNA or gDNA used as material had been derived from T cells, B-cell-depleted T cells, or PBMCs.

Trimming cost V 3 bases and J 9 bases; bases outside gene matches: 18. The germline gives CDR1 LGHNA, CDR2 YSLEER. The CDR3 runs to 19 residues. Clones were read by immunoSEQ multiplex PCR, and TCRdb kept only the in-frame ones, dropping some. This table holds 150,000 or so clones, roughly 80% found once. This rearrangement joins TRBV4-3 to TRBJ2-1, with 12 bases lining up with TRBD2. Sequencing was done on a sample of peripheral blood. This sequence originates from a woman aged 45-59 years with active or convalescent COVID-19. The CDR3 loop reads CASSHGYFSPLAGGSEQFF. CDR3 sequence (DNA): TGCGCCAGCAGCCACGGATATTTCAGTCCACTAGCGGGAGGTAGTGAGCAGTTCTTC.